The TCR beta chain under discussion was sequenced for a study of blood T cell repertoires in COVID-19. Study at large: Acute-phase and convalescent COVID-19 samples originated in the United States, Italy and Spain.

Assay: immunoSEQ multiplex PCR; the TCRdb copy retains only in-frame clones and omits some. This sample has approximately 120,000 clones, with just under 85% found just once. V was pared by 9 bases and J by 6 bases, with 15 bases between. Germline assignment: CDR1 KGHDR and CDR2 SFDVKD. This CDR3 contains 13 residues. The clonotype originates from a human donor in a cohort sampled during active COVID-19. V gene TRBV24-1 combines with J gene TRBJ2-3, with a tentative D call TRBD2 (5 bases). The specimen sequenced was peripheral blood. CDR3 coding DNA: TGTGCCACCTCGAGCGGCAGTTTGGATACGCAGTATTTT. The encoded protein is CATSSGSLDTQYF.